This TCR beta chain was retrieved from a study of memory CD4+ T cells and cytomegalovirus serostatus (dated by TCRdb to between 2019 and 2020). Broadly, across the study: The cohort comprised roughly 35 healthy Belgian adults, 9 CMV seropositive and around 24 CMV seronegative. To replicate a published TCR-based CMV serostatus classifier, the study sequenced CD4+ memory TCRbeta repertoires from a Belgian cohort whose cytomegalovirus serostatus was known. Beyond this particular receptor, the publication reports: On the Belgian cohort, the classifier based on the original framework reached a median bootstrapped AUC of roughly 0.96, with a 95% CI of 0.76-1.00. For predicting CMV serostatus, the median bootstrapped AUC was approximately 0.95 using the original framework and around 0.9 using a US-trained random forest. The results were interpreted as suggesting that the CMV-associated TCR signature is largely present in the CD4+ memory repertoire. Among the 150 to 200 previously reported CMV-associated TCRbeta sequences, 65 to 85 showed up in the CD4+ memory repertoires, with each one found in between one and five individuals. Only CD4+CD45RO+ memory cells were sequenced, unlike the original study, which covered naive and memory CD4+ and CD8+ populations.

The germline V gene yields MNHNS for CDR1 and SASEGT for CDR2. At the junction V is shortened by 3 bases and J by 1 base, with 9 bases in between. The CDR3 numbers 14 residues from cysteine through phenylalanine. The CDR3 DNA has 42 bases and is translated from base 1. The Quick-DNA Microprep Kit was used to extract genomic DNA from the sorted cells. TCRbeta DNA was amplified with the immunoSEQ hsTCRbeta kit following the manufacturer's protocol. TCRbeta libraries were sequenced on an Illumina MiSeq instrument. On the study's bioinformatics: After out-of-frame sequences were removed, 2,204,828 distinct TCRbeta sequences remained, averaging around 70,000 per individual. Each individual was scored by the count of around 160 previously reported CMV-associated TCRbeta sequences and the total productive distinct TCRbeta count. A beta-binomial model was reimplemented in Python, and scikit-learn random forests with default parameters were trained on data from the US cohort. Classifier performance on the Belgian cohort was summarized as median AUC with percentile confidence intervals over 10,000 bootstrap iterations. The immuneACCESS repertoire file appears here via TCRdb, limited to in-frame rearrangements. These files lack a portion of the clones; in checked studies, under half of the deficit traces to unresolved V genes, and the cause of the others is not known. V and J calls and clone size are those listed in that table; D and trimming were worked out from the DNA. For this sample the table gives roughly 50,000 clones, of which roughly 80% were detected only once. The leading ten clones occupy 0.82% of the sample.

Single viable CD3+CD4+CD8-CD45RO+ cells were sorted as memory CD4+ T cells on a FACSAria II. CMV serostatus was determined with a Roche Elecsys assay detecting serum IgG against CMV pp150, pp28, p38 and p52. Following thawing, total CD4+ T cells were enriched through positive selection using CD4 magnetic microbeads. Samples originated from another study that specifically interrogated the CD4+ T cell memory repertoire. Peripheral blood mononuclear cells were isolated and cryopreserved according to standard operating procedures, and serum was kept at -80 degrees C. The staining relied on CD3-PerCP (BW264/56), CD4-APC (RPA-T4), CD45RO-PE (UCHT1) and CD8-Pacific Orange (3B5) antibodies, and Sytox blue was used to exclude non-viable cells. About this clone: No antigen is known for it. No much larger clonotype is one base removed from it; base qualities were not supplied.

This TCR was sampled from an adult in good health and CMV-seronegative. The rearrangement joined TRBV6-1 to TRBJ1-1, with no D gene named confidently. Sequencing input: memory CD4+ T cells from blood. The CDR3 is CASSDLASNTEAFF. The DNA is TGTGCCAGCAGTGATTTGGCCTCGAACACTGAAGCTTTCTTT.